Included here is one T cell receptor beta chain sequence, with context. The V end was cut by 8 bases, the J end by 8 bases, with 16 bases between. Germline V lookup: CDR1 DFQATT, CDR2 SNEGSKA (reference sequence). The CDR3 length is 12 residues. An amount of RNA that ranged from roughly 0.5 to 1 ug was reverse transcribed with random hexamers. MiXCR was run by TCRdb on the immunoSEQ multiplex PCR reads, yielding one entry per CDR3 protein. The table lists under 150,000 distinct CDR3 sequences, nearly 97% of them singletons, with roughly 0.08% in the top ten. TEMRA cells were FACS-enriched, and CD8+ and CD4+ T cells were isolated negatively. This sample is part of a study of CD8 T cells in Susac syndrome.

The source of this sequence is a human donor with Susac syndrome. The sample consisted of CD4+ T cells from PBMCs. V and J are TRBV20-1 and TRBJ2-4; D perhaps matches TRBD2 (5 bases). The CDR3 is CSLNAVGDIQYF. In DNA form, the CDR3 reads TGCAGTCTCAACGCGGTGGGAGACATTCAGTACTTC.